This record covers a single T cell receptor beta chain. Only in-frame clones appear in the TCRdb table, and some are missing; sequencing was by immunoSEQ multiplex PCR. In the table there are tens of thousands of clones, about 83% of which are singletons. This entry belongs to a study of T cell responses to AZD1222 COVID-19 vaccine. The source is an adult in good health. The sample was peripheral blood, taken on day 0 of AZD1222 vaccination.

CDR3 amino acids: CASSDYRDRGRNEQFF. The DNA for the CDR3 is TGTGCCAGCAGCGACTACCGGGACAGGGGGCGGAATGAGCAGTTCTTC. The chain carries TRBV7-8 and TRBJ2-1, with 12 bases lining up with TRBD1. Trimming took 5 bases from V and 7 from J; bases not matched to a gene: 9. Germline lookup yields CDR1 SGHVS and CDR2 FQNEAQ. The CDR3 has 16 residues.